Reported below is one T cell receptor beta chain. The target antigen is unknown. This sample is drawn from a study of CD8 T cells in Susac syndrome. Study conclusions and caveats: Where Susac syndrome CD4+ T cell repertoires were concerned, no clonal expansion was evident.

When the RNA was reverse transcribed, random hexamers were used with an input of about 0.5 to 1 ug. The CDR3 of TCR beta was amplified by immunoSEQ multiplex PCR across 54 Vbeta and 13 Jbeta. In TCRdb, the immunoSEQ multiplex PCR reads were re-called with MiXCR into one record per CDR3 protein. This sample yields some 170,000 distinct CDR3 sequences, of which roughly 94% are seen a single time; 0.085% to 0.1% belongs to the top ten. The CDR3 spans 14 residues. Germline V gene lookup returns CDR1 MDHEN and CDR2 SYDVKM. V shed 2 bases and J shed 4 bases, with 9 bases lying between them. The sequence came from a human donor with Susac syndrome. The chain carries TRBV28 and TRBJ1-5; D ambiguous. The specimen was CD4+ T cells from PBMCs. The CDR3 spells CASSLKDGNQPQHF. Here the CDR3 DNA reads TGTGCCAGCAGTTTAAAGGACGGTAATCAGCCCCAGCATTTT.